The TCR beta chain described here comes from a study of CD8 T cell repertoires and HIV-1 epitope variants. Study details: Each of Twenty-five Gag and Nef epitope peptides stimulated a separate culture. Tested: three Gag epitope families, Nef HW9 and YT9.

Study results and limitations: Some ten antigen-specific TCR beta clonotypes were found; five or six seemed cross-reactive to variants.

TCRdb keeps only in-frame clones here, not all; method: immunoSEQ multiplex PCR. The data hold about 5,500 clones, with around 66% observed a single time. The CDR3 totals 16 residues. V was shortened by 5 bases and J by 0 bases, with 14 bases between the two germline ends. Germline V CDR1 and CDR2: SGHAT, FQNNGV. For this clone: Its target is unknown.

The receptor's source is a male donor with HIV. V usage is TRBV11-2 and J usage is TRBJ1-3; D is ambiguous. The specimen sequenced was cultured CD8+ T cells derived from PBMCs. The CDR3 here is CASSLLGGLSGNTIYF. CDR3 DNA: TGTGCCAGCAGCCTCCTTGGAGGACTCTCTGGAAACACCATATATTTT.